A selection of T cell receptor beta chains follows, all from one sample in a study of human T cells and chemical hapten exposure. Using its own MiXCR run on the RACE reads, TCRdb lists one record per CDR3 protein. The profile covers over 85,000 distinct CDR3 sequences, with approximately 13% appearing a single time and approximately 2% taken by the ten largest. Sequenced here: whole blood, sampled in connection with sensitization to the hapten diphenylcyclopropenone (DPC). All receptors come from a woman between 35 and 50 years old with alopecia areata. Some clones in this sample may be carry-over from other donors' samples. Both conserved end residues are part of each CDR3.

V gene: TRBV4-3; CDR3 protein: CASSQEQRGRWDQETQYF
V gene: TRBV4-1; CDR3 protein: CASSPNLNEQFF
V gene: TRBV29-1; CDR3 protein: CSVRPDSYEQYF
V gene: TRBV9; CDR3 protein: CASSPRLRLAGIYNEQFF
V gene: TRBV2; CDR3 protein: CASSVGGNNSPLHF
V gene: TRBV6-6; CDR3 protein: CASSAGQTLGEQYF
V gene: TRBV4-1; CDR3 protein: CASSQGGYRGELFF
V gene: TRBV29-1; CDR3 protein: CSVELTGAYEQYF
V gene: TRBV4-3; CDR3 protein: CASSQEVQGGNEQFF
V gene: TRBV29-1; CDR3 protein: CSVLQETQYF
V gene: TRBV29-1; CDR3 protein: CSSFPGPEDNEQFF
V gene: TRBV6-2/TRBV6-3; CDR3 protein: CASSAGPQTNTGELFF
V gene: TRBV20-1; CDR3 protein: CSVPPVGRAYEQYF
V gene: TRBV29-1; CDR3 protein: CSVKQGGNYGYTF
V gene: TRBV6-1; CDR3 protein: CASASFGGTNNEQFF
V gene: TRBV3-1; CDR3 protein: CASSQGAGLAGADTQYF
V gene: TRBV20-1; CDR3 protein: CSASPGTGGETRETQYF
V gene: TRBV5-8; CDR3 protein: CASSLGGQHETQYF
V gene: TRBV6-6; CDR3 protein: CASSSPGQLSNQPQHF
V gene: TRBV25-1; CDR3 protein: CASSGEGNQPQHF
V gene: TRBV6-6; CDR3 protein: CASRGQSTDTQYF
V gene: TRBV12-3/TRBV12-4; CDR3 protein: CASSPFEETQYF
V gene: TRBV28; CDR3 protein: CASRLTGTSRGQYF
V gene: TRBV3-1; CDR3 protein: CASSQVALPSSYNEQFF
V gene: TRBV28; CDR3 protein: CASIHRKGHSNQPQHF
V gene: TRBV24-1; CDR3 protein: CATSEPTSGLRPDEQFF
V gene: TRBV3-1; CDR3 protein: CASSQVWPEINYGYTF
V gene: TRBV5-1; CDR3 protein: CASSLEVPHQYF
V gene: TRBV29-1; CDR3 protein: CSVRNRLADNEQFF
V gene: TRBV6-2/TRBV6-3; CDR3 protein: CASSYSRWAFF
V gene: TRBV20-1; CDR3 protein: CSARDRPTGGYEKLFF
V gene: TRBV29-1; CDR3 protein: CSVEQGGFREQFF
V gene: TRBV12-3/TRBV12-4; CDR3 protein: CASSLRGTYNEQFF
V gene: TRBV12-3/TRBV12-4; CDR3 protein: CASSRGQAINEKLFF
V gene: TRBV12-3/TRBV12-4; CDR3 protein: CAGLQGGVNQPQHF
V gene: TRBV28; CDR3 protein: CASSQPGQGTGELFF
V gene: TRBV20-1; CDR3 protein: CSARLGTANYGYTF
V gene: TRBV18; CDR3 protein: CASSPQGTVLFF
V gene: TRBV29-1; CDR3 protein: CATQEETQYF
V gene: TRBV20-1; CDR3 protein: CSASREGYEAFF
V gene: TRBV28; CDR3 protein: CASSSGGTEAFF
V gene: TRBV6-5; CDR3 protein: CASSPGRTLAQFF
V gene: TRBV28; CDR3 protein: CASTLLKGNQPQHF
V gene: TRBV3-1; CDR3 protein: CASSQQGELYNEQFF
V gene: TRBV5-1; CDR3 protein: CASMGGVQETQYF
V gene: TRBV6-5; CDR3 protein: CASSAHRGPNQPQHF
V gene: TRBV4-2; CDR3 protein: CASSQDGQNIQYF
V gene: TRBV20-1; CDR3 protein: CSAAGTSGYEQYF
V gene: TRBV9; CDR3 protein: CASSVSGRADETQYF
V gene: TRBV9; CDR3 protein: CASGLASSYNEQFF
V gene: TRBV6-2/TRBV6-3; CDR3 protein: CASSSGGRIAKNIQYF
V gene: TRBV29-1; CDR3 protein: CSVGLQPQETQYF
V gene: TRBV27; CDR3 protein: CASSSGPGETQYF
V gene: TRBV11-2; CDR3 protein: CASSNRDHGYETQYF
V gene: TRBV25-1; CDR3 protein: CASSEYVRNSPLHF
V gene: TRBV28; CDR3 protein: CASRAGGYGYTF
V gene: TRBV2; CDR3 protein: CASSDSRGASNQPQHF
V gene: TRBV7-9; CDR3 protein: CASSPSGTHYGYTF
V gene: TRBV27; CDR3 protein: CASGGHSDSYEQYF
V gene: TRBV2; CDR3 protein: CASRATGSSYNEQFF